What follows are 5 T cell receptor beta chains derived from one specimen sequenced in a study of cytomegalovirus exposure and HLA in healthy donors. PCR involved 60 Vbeta and 13 Jbeta primers. Measured with immunoSEQ multiplex PCR; TCRdb has only the in-frame clones, and not every one. Here the sample table reports approximately 120,000 clones. The sequenced material came from PBMCs. The source of these receptors is a man aged 35 to 55 in good health and CMV-seronegative.

The genes are TRBV5-4 and TRBJ2-1; 8 positions agree with TRBD2. Germline CDR1 and CDR2: SGHNT and YYREEE (reference sequence). The CDR3 length is 20 residues. Trimming took 4 bases from V and 1 from J; bases not matched to a gene: 19. The CDR3 region is CASSPRTVASTGGSYNEQFF. In DNA, the CDR3 is TGTGCCAGCAGCCCAAGGACAGTAGCTTCTACGGGAGGGTCCTACAATGAGCAGTTCTTC.

The gene calls are TRBV5-1 and TRBJ1-1; TRBD1 matches 8 bases. The CDR3 runs 14 residues. The V segment lost 4 bases and the J segment 1 base; nucleotides outside the gene matches: 3. In germline, CDR1 is SGHRS, CDR2 YFSETQ. The CDR3 DNA reads as TGCGCCAGCAGCATCGGACAGGGGAACACTGAAGCTTTCTTT. It yields the protein CASSIGQGNTEAFF.

This chain connects TRBV30 to TRBJ2-6; D remains ambiguous. The germline gives CDR1 GTSNPN, CDR2 SVGIG (reference sequence). V lost 7 bases to trimming and J lost 2 bases, with 9 bases between them. This CDR3 is 13 amino acids long. CDR3 DNA sequence: TGTGCCTTCAGACAAACTGGGGCCAACGTCCTGACTTTC. Amino acids: CAFRQTGANVLTF.

This CDR3 is CASSARTGSNSPLHF. CDR3 bases: TGTGCCAGCAGCGCCCGGACAGGGTCTAATTCACCCCTCCACTTT. The genes are TRBV9 and TRBJ1-6; TRBD1 matches at 8 bases. The germline gives CDR1 SGDLS, CDR2 YYNGEE. The trim removed 3 bases at V and 6 bases at J, leaving 5 bases unmatched. This CDR3 has 15 residues.

V is TRBV7-3 and J is TRBJ2-1, with 7 bases matching TRBD1. V lost 2 bases and J lost 3; bases outside the gene matches: 4. This CDR3 comprises 15 residues. In germline, CDR1 is SGHTA, CDR2 FQGTGA. CDR3: CASSLEGQLYNEQFF. In nucleotides, the CDR3 is TGTGCCAGCAGCTTAGAGGGACAGCTCTACAATGAGCAGTTCTTC.